This T cell receptor beta chain is drawn from a study of blood T cell repertoires in COVID-19. Participant ages covered about 18 to 89 years across 24 US areas. The method was immunoSEQ multiplex PCR; TCRdb's version includes in-frame clones alone and lacks a portion of them. The sample records about 270,000 clones, roughly 86% being singletons. This CDR3 region has 14 residues. V was clipped by 6 bases and J by 6 bases, with 15 bases between them. Germline V gene data show CDR1 as MDHEN and CDR2 as SYDVKM. Sequenced: PBMCs or T cells enriched from blood (not recorded which). This TCR derives from a woman aged 18-30 years who had recovered from COVID-19. The rearrangement uses TRBV28 and TRBJ2-1; D possibly corresponds to TRBD2 (5 bases). CDR3 bases: TGTGCCAGCAGCCCACCGACGGGAATCAATGAGCAGTTCTTC. It codes for CASSPPTGINEQFF.